This TCR beta chain was recovered during a study of T-cell memory formation after mild COVID-19. Notes on the study in general: Second-wave clones reaching peak frequency on day 37 lacked confirmed SARS-CoV-2 specificity.

About this clonotype: Antigen: not known.

In germline, CDR1 is SGHDN, CDR2 FVKESK. V was pared by 1 base and J by 5 bases, with 1 base of the junction left unmatched. The length of the CDR3 is 13 residues. cDNA libraries for TCR alpha and TCR beta, carrying sample barcodes and UMIs, came from 5'RACE with constant-segment primers. TCRdb re-derived calls from the 5' RACE reads in MiXCR, one entry per CDR3 protein. This table has about 470,000 distinct CDR3 sequences, approximately 23% appearing once. The chain has TRBV14 and TRBJ2-5; 7 bases agree with TRBD2. The source is an adult woman who had mild COVID-19 (a few samples of this study predate the infection). Cell type and time point are not known. The sequencing sample was made of PBMCs or a T cell subset sorted from them (not recorded which). The CDR3 loop is CASSQGSGETQYF. The CDR3 nucleotides read TGTGCCAGCAGCCAAGGTAGCGGGGAGACCCAGTACTTC.